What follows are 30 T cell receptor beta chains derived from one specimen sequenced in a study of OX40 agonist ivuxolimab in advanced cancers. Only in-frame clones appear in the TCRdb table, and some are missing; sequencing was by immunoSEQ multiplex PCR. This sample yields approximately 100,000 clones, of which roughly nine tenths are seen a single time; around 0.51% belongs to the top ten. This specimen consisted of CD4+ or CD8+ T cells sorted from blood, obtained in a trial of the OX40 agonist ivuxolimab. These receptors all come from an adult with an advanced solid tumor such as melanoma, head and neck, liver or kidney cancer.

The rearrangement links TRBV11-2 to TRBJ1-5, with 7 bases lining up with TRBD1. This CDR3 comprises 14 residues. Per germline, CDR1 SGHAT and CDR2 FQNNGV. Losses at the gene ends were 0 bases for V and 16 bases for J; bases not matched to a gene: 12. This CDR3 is CASSLDPQGGIVHF. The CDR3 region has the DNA TGTGCCAGCAGCTTAGATCCCCAGGGGGGTATCGTCCATTTT.

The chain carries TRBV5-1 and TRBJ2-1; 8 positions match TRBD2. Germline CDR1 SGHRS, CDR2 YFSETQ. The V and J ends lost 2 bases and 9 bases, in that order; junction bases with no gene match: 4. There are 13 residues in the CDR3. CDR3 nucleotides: TGCGCCAGCAGCTTAGATAGCGGGATTGAGCAGTTCTTC. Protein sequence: CASSLDSGIEQFF.

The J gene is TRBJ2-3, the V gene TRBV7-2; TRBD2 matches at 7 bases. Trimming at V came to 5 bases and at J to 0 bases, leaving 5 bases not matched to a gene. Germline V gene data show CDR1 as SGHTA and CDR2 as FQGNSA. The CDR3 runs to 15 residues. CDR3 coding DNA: TGTGCCAGCAGCCGATCTAGCGGTAGCACAGATACGCAGTATTTT. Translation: CASSRSSGSTDTQYF.

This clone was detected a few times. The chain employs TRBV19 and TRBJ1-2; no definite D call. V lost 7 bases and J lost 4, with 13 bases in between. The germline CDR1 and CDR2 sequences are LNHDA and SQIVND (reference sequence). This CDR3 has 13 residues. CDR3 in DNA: TGTGCCAGTAACCGGCGGGTGGGCTATGGCTACACCTTC. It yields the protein CASNRRVGYGYTF.

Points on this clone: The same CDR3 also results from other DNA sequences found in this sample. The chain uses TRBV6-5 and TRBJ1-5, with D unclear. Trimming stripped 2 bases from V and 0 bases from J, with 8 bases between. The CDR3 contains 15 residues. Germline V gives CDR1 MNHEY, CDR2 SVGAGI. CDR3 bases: TGTGCCAGCAGTTACGCCAAATATAGCAATCAGCCCCAGCATTTT. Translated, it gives CASSYAKYSNQPQHF.

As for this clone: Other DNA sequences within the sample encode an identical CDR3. This CDR3 reads CASSLGSGGDTQYF. The CDR3 coding sequence is TGCGCCAGCAGCTTGGGGAGCGGGGGTGATACGCAGTATTTT. This chain uses TRBV5-1 with TRBJ2-3, with 8 positions matching TRBD2. The CDR3 length is 14 residues. V gave up 0 bases and J gave up 6 bases; unmatched junction bases: 3. Looked up from germline, CDR1 is SGHRS and CDR2 is YFSETQ.

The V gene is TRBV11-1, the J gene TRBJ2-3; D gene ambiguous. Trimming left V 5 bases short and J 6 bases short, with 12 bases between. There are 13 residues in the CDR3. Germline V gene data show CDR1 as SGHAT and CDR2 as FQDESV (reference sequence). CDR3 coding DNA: TGTGCCAGCAGCCTTTCTAGTGCGGATACGCAGTATTTT. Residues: CASSLSSADTQYF. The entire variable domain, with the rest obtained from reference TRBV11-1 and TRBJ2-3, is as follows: EAEVAQSPRYKITEKSQAVAFWCDPISGHATLYWYRQILGQGPELLVQFQDESVVDDSQLPKDRFSAERLKGVDSTLKIQPAELGDSAMYLCASSLSSADTQYFGPGTRLTVL.

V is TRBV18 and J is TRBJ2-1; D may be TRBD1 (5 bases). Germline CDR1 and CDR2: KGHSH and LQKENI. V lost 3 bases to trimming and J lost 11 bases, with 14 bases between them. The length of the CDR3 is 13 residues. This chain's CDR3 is CASSPGRDFQQFF. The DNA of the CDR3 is TGTGCCAGCTCACCGGGCAGGGATTTTCAGCAGTTCTTC.

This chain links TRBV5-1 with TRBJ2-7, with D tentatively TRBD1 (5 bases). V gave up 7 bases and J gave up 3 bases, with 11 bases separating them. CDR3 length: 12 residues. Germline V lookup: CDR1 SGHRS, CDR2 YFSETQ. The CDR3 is CASSPGHYEQYF. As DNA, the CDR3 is TGCGCCAGCTCGCCCGGACACTACGAGCAGTACTTC.

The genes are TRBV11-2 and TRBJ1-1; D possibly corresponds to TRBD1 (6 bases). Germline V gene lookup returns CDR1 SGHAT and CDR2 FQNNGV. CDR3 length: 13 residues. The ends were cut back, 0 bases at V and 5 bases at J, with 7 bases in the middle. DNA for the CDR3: TGTGCCAGCAGCTTAGATGGGACAACTGAAGCTTTCTTT. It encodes CASSLDGTTEAFF. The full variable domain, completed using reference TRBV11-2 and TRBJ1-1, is EAGVAQSPRYKIIEKRQSVAFWCNPISGHATLYWYQQILGQGPKLLIQFQNNGVVDDSQLPKDRFSAERLKGVDSTLKIQPAKLEDSAVYLCASSLDGTTEAFFGQGTRLTVV.

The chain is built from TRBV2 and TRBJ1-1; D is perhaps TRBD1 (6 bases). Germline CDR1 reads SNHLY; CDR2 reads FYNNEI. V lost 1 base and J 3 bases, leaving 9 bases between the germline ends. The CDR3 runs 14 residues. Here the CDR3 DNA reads TGTGCCAGCAGTGAAGAGGGGGTGGACACTGAAGCTTTCTTT. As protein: CASSEEGVDTEAFF.

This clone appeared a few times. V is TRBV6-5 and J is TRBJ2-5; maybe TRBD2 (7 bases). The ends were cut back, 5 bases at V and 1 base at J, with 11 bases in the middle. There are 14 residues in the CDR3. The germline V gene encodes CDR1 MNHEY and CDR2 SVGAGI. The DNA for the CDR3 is TGTGCCAGCAGTCGAGGGGGGGCCCAAGAGACCCAGTACTTC. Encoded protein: CASSRGGAQETQYF.

The CDR3 spells CASSMGRQGWNQPQHF. The CDR3 DNA reads as TGTGCCAGTAGTATGGGTAGACAGGGCTGGAATCAGCCCCAGCATTTT. The chain joins TRBV19 to TRBJ1-5; 7 bases agree with TRBD1. The CDR3 runs to 16 residues. V lost 3 bases and J lost 4; bases outside the gene matches: 9. Per germline, CDR1 LNHDA and CDR2 SQIVND (reference sequence).

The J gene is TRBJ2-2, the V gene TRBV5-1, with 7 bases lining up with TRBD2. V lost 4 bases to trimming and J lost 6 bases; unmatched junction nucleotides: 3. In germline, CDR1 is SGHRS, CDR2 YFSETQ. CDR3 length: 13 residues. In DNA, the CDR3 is TGCGCCAGCAGCCCTACTAGCGCCGGGGAGCTGTTTTTT. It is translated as CASSPTSAGELFF.

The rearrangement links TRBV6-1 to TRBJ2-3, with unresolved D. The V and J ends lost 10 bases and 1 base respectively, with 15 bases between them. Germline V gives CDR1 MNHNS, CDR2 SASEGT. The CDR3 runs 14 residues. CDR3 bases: TGTGCCACCCATCGGCGGCCTCGCACAGATACGCAGTATTTT. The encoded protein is CATHRRPRTDTQYF.

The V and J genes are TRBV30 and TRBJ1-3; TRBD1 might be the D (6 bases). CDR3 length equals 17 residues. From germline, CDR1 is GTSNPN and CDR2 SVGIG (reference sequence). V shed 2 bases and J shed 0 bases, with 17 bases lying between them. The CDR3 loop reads CAWSFGGQSSSGNTIYF. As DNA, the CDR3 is TGTGCCTGGAGTTTCGGAGGACAGTCCAGCTCTGGAAACACCATATATTTT.

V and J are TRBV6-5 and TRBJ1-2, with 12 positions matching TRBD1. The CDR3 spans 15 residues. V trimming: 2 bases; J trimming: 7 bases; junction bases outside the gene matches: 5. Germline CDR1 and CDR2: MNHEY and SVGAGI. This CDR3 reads CASSYPGTGGSGYTF. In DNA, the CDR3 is TGTGCCAGCAGTTACCCGGGGACAGGGGGCTCTGGCTACACCTTC.

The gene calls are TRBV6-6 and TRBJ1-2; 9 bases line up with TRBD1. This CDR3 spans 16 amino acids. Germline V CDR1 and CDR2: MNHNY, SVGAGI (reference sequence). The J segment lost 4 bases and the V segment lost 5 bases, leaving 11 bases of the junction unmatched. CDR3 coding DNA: TGTGCCAGCAGTACAGGACAGGGGCACTTCCCCTATGGCTACACCTTC. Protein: CASSTGQGHFPYGYTF.

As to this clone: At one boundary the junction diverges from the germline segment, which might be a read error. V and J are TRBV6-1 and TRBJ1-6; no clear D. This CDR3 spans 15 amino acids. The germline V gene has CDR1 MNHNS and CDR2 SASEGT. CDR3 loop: CASSEGRGIGSPLHF. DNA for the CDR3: TGTGCCAGCAGCGAAGGAAGAGGTATAGGTTCACCCCTCCACTTT.

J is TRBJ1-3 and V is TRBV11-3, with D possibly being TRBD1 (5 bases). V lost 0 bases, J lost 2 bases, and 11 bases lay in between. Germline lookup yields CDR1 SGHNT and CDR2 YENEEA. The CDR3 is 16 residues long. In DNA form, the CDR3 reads TGTGCCAGCAGCTTAGATTGGGACTCTACTGGAAACACCATATATTTT. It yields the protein CASSLDWDSTGNTIYF.

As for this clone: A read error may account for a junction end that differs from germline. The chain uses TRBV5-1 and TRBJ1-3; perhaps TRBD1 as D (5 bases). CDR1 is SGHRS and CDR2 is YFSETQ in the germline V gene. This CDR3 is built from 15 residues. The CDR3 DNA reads TGTGCCAGCAGCTTGGGGGACCTCTCGGGAAACACCATATATTTT. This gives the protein CASSLGDLSGNTIYF. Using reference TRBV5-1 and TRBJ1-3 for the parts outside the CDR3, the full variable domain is KAGVTQTPRYLIKTRGQQVTLSCSPISGHRSVSWYQQTPGQGLQFLFEYFSETQRNKGNFPGRFSGRQFSNSRSEMNVSTLELGDSALYLCASSLGDLSGNTIYFGEGSWLTVV.

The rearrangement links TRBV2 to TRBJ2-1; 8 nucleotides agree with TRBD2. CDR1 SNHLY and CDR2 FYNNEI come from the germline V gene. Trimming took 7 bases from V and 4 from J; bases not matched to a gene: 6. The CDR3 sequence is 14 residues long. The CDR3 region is CASNVIAGYNEQFF. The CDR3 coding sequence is TGTGCCAGCAACGTGATAGCGGGATACAATGAGCAGTTCTTC.

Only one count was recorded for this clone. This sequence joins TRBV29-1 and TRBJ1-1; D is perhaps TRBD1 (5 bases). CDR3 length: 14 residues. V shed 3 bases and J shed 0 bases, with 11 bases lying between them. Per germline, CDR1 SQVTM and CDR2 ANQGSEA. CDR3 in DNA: TGCAGCGTTGAGGGGCAGGGCATGAACACTGAAGCTTTCTTT. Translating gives CSVEGQGMNTEAFF.

CDR3 nucleotide sequence: TGTGCCAGCAGCTTAAGCAGGGGTGGTGAGCAGTTCTTC. The encoded protein is CASSLSRGGEQFF. This chain joins TRBV7-6 and TRBJ2-1; D might be TRBD1 (6 bases). The length of the CDR3 is 13 residues. CDR1 is SGHVS, CDR2 FNYEAQ, per germline. V lost 2 bases, J lost 9 bases, and 11 bases lay in between.

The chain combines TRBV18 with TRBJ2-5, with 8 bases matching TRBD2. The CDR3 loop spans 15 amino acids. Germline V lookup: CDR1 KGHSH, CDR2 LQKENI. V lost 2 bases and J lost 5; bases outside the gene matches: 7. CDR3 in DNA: TGTGCCAGCTCACCAACGCGGGGGGCCGGGGAGACCCAGTACTTC. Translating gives CASSPTRGAGETQYF.

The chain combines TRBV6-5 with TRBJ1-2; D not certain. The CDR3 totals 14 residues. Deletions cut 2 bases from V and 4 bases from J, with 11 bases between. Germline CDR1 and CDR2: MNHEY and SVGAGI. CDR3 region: CASSYKSWSYGYTF. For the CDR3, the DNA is TGTGCCAGCAGTTACAAATCATGGTCCTATGGCTACACCTTC.

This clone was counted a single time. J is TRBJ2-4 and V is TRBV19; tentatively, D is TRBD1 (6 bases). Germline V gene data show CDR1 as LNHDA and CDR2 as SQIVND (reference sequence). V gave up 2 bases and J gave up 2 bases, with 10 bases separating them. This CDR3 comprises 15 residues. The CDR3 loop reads CASSIWDTTKNIQYF. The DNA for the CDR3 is TGTGCCAGTAGTATATGGGACACCACCAAAAACATTCAGTACTTC.

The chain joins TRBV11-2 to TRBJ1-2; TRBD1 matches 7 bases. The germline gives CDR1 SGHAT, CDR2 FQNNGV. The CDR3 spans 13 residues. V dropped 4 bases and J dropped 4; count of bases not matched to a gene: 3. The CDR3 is CASSSGDSYGYTF. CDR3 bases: TGTGCCAGCAGCTCAGGGGACAGCTATGGCTACACCTTC.

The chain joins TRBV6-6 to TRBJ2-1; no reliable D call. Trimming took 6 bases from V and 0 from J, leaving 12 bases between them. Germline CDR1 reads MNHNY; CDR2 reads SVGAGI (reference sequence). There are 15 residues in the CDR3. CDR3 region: CASRPTHSSYNEQFF. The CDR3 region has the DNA TGTGCCAGCAGGCCGACACATAGCTCCTACAATGAGCAGTTCTTC.

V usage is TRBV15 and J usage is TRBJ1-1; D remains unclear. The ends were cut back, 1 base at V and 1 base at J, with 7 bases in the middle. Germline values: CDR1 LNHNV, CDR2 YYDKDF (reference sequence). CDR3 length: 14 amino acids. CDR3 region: CATSRGRGNTEAFF. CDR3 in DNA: TGTGCCACCAGCAGAGGACGTGGGAACACTGAAGCTTTCTTT. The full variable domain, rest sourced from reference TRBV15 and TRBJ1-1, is DAMVIQNPRYQVTQFGKPVTLSCSQTLNHNVMYWYQQKSSQAPKLLFHYYDKDFNNEADTPDNFQSRRPNTSFCFLDIRSPGLGDTAMYLCATSRGRGNTEAFFGQGTRLTVV.